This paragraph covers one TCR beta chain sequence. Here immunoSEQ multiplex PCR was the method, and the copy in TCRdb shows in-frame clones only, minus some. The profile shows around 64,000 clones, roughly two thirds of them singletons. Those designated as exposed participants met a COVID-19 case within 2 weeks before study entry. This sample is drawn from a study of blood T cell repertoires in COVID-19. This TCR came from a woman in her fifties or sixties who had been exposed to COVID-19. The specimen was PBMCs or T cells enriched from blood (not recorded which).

CDR3 sequence reads: CASSLSSGGAYEQYF. CDR3 nucleotide sequence: TGTGCCAGCAGCTTAAGTTCCGGGGGGGCCTACGAGCAGTACTTC. This chain connects TRBV7-7 to TRBJ2-7; 8 bases map to TRBD2. Germline V gene lookup returns CDR1 SSHAT and CDR2 FNYEAQ (reference sequence). The CDR3 runs to 15 residues. Germline trimming cut 2 bases from V and 2 bases from J; bases unmatched to any gene: 5.